The 25 T cell receptor beta chains below were found in one sample sequenced in a study of blood T cell repertoires in COVID-19. TCRdb's table, derived via immunoSEQ multiplex PCR, lists solely in-frame clones and lacks some. Among about 100,000 clones listed, more than 65% were seen once. The sequenced material came from peripheral blood. All receptors come from an older man with active or convalescent COVID-19.

This clone was picked up a small number of times. The CDR3 reads CASTLTSGSSETQYF. In nucleotides, the CDR3 is TGTGCCAGCACCTTGACTAGCGGGAGTAGCGAGACCCAGTACTTC. The rearrangement joins TRBV9 to TRBJ2-5, with TRBD2 matching over 12 bases. Trimming cost V 6 bases and J 5 bases; bases outside gene matches: 8. Germline lookup yields CDR1 SGDLS and CDR2 YYNGEE. The CDR3 runs to 15 residues.

Only one count was recorded for this clone. The J gene is TRBJ1-5, the V gene TRBV5-4, with 9 bases that match TRBD1. V shed 4 bases and J 3 bases; nucleotides not matched to a gene: 2. The germline V gene encodes CDR1 SGHNT and CDR2 YYREEE (reference sequence). This CDR3 comprises 14 residues. The CDR3 coding sequence is TGTGCCAGCAGCAGGGACAGGGCCAATCAGCCCCAGCATTTT. Translation: CASSRDRANQPQHF.

This chain joins TRBV6-5 and TRBJ1-4, with 9 bases fitting TRBD1. With 4 bases clipped from V and 6 bases from J, the junction kept 6 bases outside the gene matches. CDR3 size: 15 residues. Per the germline V gene, CDR1 is MNHEY and CDR2 is SVGAGI. CDR3 DNA sequence: TGTGCCAGCAGTTCCAGGGGACAGGGATATGAAAAACTGTTTTTT. Protein sequence: CASSSRGQGYEKLFF.

The CDR3 sequence is CAISEGPSSYEQYF. The CDR3 bases are TGTGCCATCAGTGAGGGGCCAAGCTCCTACGAGCAGTACTTC. This chain joins TRBV10-3 and TRBJ2-7; D call uncertain. The CDR3 runs to 14 residues. Looked up from germline, CDR1 is ENHRY and CDR2 is SYGVKD. Trimming stripped 2 bases from V and 0 bases from J, with 8 bases between.

V is TRBV7-3 and J is TRBJ2-7; no clear D gene. The V and J ends lost 5 bases and 8 bases respectively, with 19 bases between them. The germline CDR1 and CDR2 sequences are SGHTA and FQGTGA. The CDR3 is 14 amino acids. The DNA of the CDR3 is TGTGCCAGCAGCCCCTCCGGGTCGAGTTCCCAGCAGTACTTC. Translating gives CASSPSGSSSQQYF.

The genes are TRBV9 and TRBJ1-3, with D possibly TRBD1 on 6 matching bases. The CDR3 runs to 14 residues. With 3 bases removed from V and 3 bases from J, the gap between germline ends came to 10 bases. Per the germline V gene, CDR1 is SGDLS and CDR2 is YYNGEE. The CDR3 here is CASSDRADGNTIYF. The CDR3 nucleotides read TGTGCCAGCAGCGACAGGGCTGATGGAAACACCATATATTTT.

The gene calls are TRBV27 and TRBJ2-7; possibly TRBD1 for D (6 bases). The V gene lost 8 bases and the J gene lost 5 bases, with 16 bases spanning the gap. The CDR3 sequence is 13 residues long. Germline V CDR1 and CDR2: MNHEY, SMNVEV (reference sequence). The CDR3 region is CASSRTVLHEQYF. The CDR3, as DNA: TGTGCCAGCTCGAGGACAGTTCTCCACGAGCAGTACTTC.

The rearrangement links TRBV2 to TRBJ2-3; 8 bases align to TRBD2. The length of the CDR3 is 14 residues. The ends lost 6 bases at V and 4 bases at J; junction bases unmatched: 6. Germline CDR1 is SNHLY and CDR2 is FYNNEI. The chain's CDR3 is CASRTGTRADTQYF. The CDR3 coding sequence is TGTGCCAGCAGAACCGGGACTAGAGCAGATACGCAGTATTTT.

The CDR3 protein is CASSRDRGDTEAFF. In DNA form, the CDR3 reads TGTGCCAGCAGTCGGGACAGGGGAGACACTGAAGCTTTCTTT. The V gene is TRBV5-6, the J gene TRBJ1-1, with 10 nucleotides matching TRBD1. Germline-derived CDR1 and CDR2 are SGHDT and YYEEEE. J lost 3 bases, V lost 5 bases, and 4 bases had no gene match. CDR3 length: 14 residues.

The genes are TRBV3-1 (or the pseudogene TRBV3-2) and TRBJ2-7; 7 nucleotides match TRBD1. The CDR3 is 18 amino acids. The germline V gene has CDR1 LGHDT and CDR2 YNNKEL (reference sequence). V trimming: 0 bases; J trimming: 0 bases; junction bases outside the gene matches: 11. In DNA, the CDR3 is TGTGCCAGCAGCCAAGATTTATTGAGAGGGACAGTCTCCTACGAGCAGTACTTC. Translating it yields CASSQDLLRGTVSYEQYF.

The CDR3 loop reads CASSIEGAASGNTIYF. CDR3 in DNA: TGTGCCAGTAGTATAGAGGGGGCAGCCTCTGGAAACACCATATATTTT. This chain uses TRBV19 with TRBJ1-3; possibly TRBD1 for D (6 bases). The CDR3 runs to 16 residues. Trimming took 0 bases from V and 0 from J, leaving 9 bases between them. Germline V gene sequence: CDR1 LNHDA, CDR2 SQIVND (reference sequence).

The chain recombines TRBV4-1 with TRBJ2-2, with 7 bases identical to TRBD1. Per germline, CDR1 MGHRA and CDR2 YSYEKL. This CDR3 is 18 amino acids long. Trimming removed 4 bases from V and 6 bases from J; junction bases left unmatched: 17. The CDR3 nucleotides are TGCGCCAGCAGCCCCAGGGTGGTAGGGGGCATCGGGGCCGGGGAGCTGTTTTTT. This sequence encodes CASSPRVVGGIGAGELFF.

Only one count was recorded for this clone. This chain joins TRBV9 and TRBJ1-2; 7 nucleotides align to TRBD1. This CDR3 contains 12 residues. V lost 3 bases to trimming and J lost 6 bases; unmatched junction nucleotides: 2. In germline, CDR1 is SGDLS, CDR2 YYNGEE. The CDR3 is CASSGDRDGYTF. The CDR3 nucleotides read TGTGCCAGCAGCGGCGACAGGGATGGCTACACCTTC.

The rearrangement links TRBV12-5 to TRBJ1-1, with D maybe TRBD1 (5 bases). CDR1 is LGHNT and CDR2 is FRNRAP in the germline V gene. V gave up 4 bases and J gave up 4 bases, with 7 bases separating them. The CDR3 runs to 12 residues. The CDR3 nucleotides read TGTGCTAGTGGTTGGGGCGGCACTGAAGCTTTCTTT. It specifies CASGWGGTEAFF.

A single count supports this clone. A much bigger clone sits one base away, suggesting this may be a read error. The chain has TRBV25-1 and TRBJ2-2; TRBD1 matches 12 bases. V dropped 4 bases and J dropped 6; count of bases not matched to a gene: 12. Looked up from germline, CDR1 is MGHDK and CDR2 is SYGVNS. The CDR3 has 18 amino acids. This CDR3 reads CASSAGQGAGGAAGELFF. In DNA form, the CDR3 reads TGTGCCAGCAGTGCGGGACAGGGGGCCGGGGGGGCGGCCGGGGAGCTGTTTTTT.

This chain uses TRBV2 with TRBJ1-1; a possible D gene is TRBD1 (5 bases). The CDR3 length is 19 residues. Germline CDR1 and CDR2: SNHLY and FYNNEI. The germline V and J ends were trimmed by 7 bases and 4 bases, with 31 bases remaining between them. This CDR3 is CASTFRGTEGLPSSTEAFF. CDR3 DNA: TGTGCCAGCACTTTTCGGGGGACGGAAGGCCTACCGAGTTCCACTGAAGCTTTCTTT. The entire variable domain, with the rest obtained from reference TRBV2 and TRBJ1-1, is as follows: EPEVTQTPSHQVTQMGQEVILRCVPISNHLYFYWYRQILGQKVEFLVSFYNNEISEKSEIFDDQFSVERPDGSNFTLKIRSTKLEDSAMYFCASTFRGTEGLPSSTEAFFGQGTRLTVV.

The chain employs TRBV6-5 and TRBJ2-3; 12 bases align to TRBD2. This CDR3 is 14 amino acids long. CDR1 and CDR2 (germline): MNHEY, SVGAGI. Trimming cost V 7 bases and J 6 bases; bases outside gene matches: 5. CDR3 residues: CASTLAGGSDTQYF. CDR3 in DNA: TGTGCCAGCACACTAGCGGGGGGCTCCGATACGCAGTATTTT.

The rearrangement links TRBV6-5 to TRBJ2-3, with 10 bases identical to TRBD2. Germline assignment: CDR1 MNHEY and CDR2 SVGAGI. V lost 6 bases to trimming and J lost 5 bases; unmatched junction nucleotides: 8. This CDR3 spans 15 amino acids. The CDR3 DNA sequence: TGTGCCAGCAGCCGAAGGGGGACTAGCGTAGATACGCAGTATTTT. Protein sequence: CASSRRGTSVDTQYF.

The DNA for the CDR3 is TGTGCCACCAGCAGAAGGTTACTAGCGGGAGGGCTAACCGGGGAGCTGTTTTTT. The encoded protein is CATSRRLLAGGLTGELFF. The chain carries TRBV15 and TRBJ2-2; 13 nucleotides agree with TRBD2. This CDR3 region has 18 residues. Trimming cost V 2 bases and J 5 bases; bases outside gene matches: 8. Germline CDR1 and CDR2: LNHNV and YYDKDF (reference sequence).

The chain uses TRBV24-1 and TRBJ2-2; 7 nucleotides line up with TRBD1. V dropped 7 bases and J dropped 0; count of bases not matched to a gene: 7. Looked up from germline, CDR1 is KGHDR and CDR2 is SFDVKD. The CDR3 covers 16 residues. CDR3 amino acids: CATSEGAESNTGELFF. In DNA, the CDR3 is TGTGCCACCAGCGAGGGGGCGGAATCGAACACCGGGGAGCTGTTTTTT.

The rearrangement joins TRBV5-1 to TRBJ1-1; 7 bases are a match to TRBD1. The trim removed 3 bases at V and 4 bases at J, leaving 9 bases unmatched. Germline lookup yields CDR1 SGHRS and CDR2 YFSETQ. There are 15 residues in the CDR3. The CDR3 region is CASSSRQGSGTEAFF. The CDR3 region has the DNA TGCGCCAGCAGCTCGCGACAGGGTTCCGGCACTGAAGCTTTCTTT.

This clone came up once. The chain combines TRBV11-2 with TRBJ1-1; 7 nucleotides agree with TRBD1. This CDR3 spans 17 amino acids. Germline CDR1 SGHAT, CDR2 FQNNGV. Trimming at V came to 7 bases and at J to 4 bases, leaving 18 bases not matched to a gene. The CDR3 DNA is TGTGCCAGCAACAAAGTAGGGGGCAGGAATAAGGGCACTGAAGCTTTCTTT. Translation: CASNKVGGRNKGTEAFF.

This clone was seen many times. The rearrangement uses TRBV11-2 and TRBJ2-3; D is perhaps TRBD2 (7 bases). Deletions cut 11 bases from V and 3 bases from J, with 12 bases between. Germline V gene data show CDR1 as SGHAT and CDR2 as FQNNGV. The CDR3 has 12 amino acids. CDR3 DNA: TGTGCCTGCGGGGGCGGGACAGATACGCAGTATTTT. It specifies CACGGGTDTQYF.

V usage is TRBV24-1 and J usage is TRBJ2-5, with D possibly TRBD2 on 6 matching bases. The CDR3 is 16 amino acids. Trimming stripped 3 bases from V and 5 bases from J, with 18 bases between. From germline, CDR1 is KGHDR and CDR2 SFDVKD. The CDR3: CATSDPAGDSGETQYF. Written as DNA, the CDR3 is TGTGCCACCAGTGATCCAGCCGGGGACTCAGGGGAGACCCAGTACTTC.

The chain recombines TRBV19 with TRBJ1-2; D is unresolved. Germline V lookup: CDR1 LNHDA, CDR2 SQIVND (reference sequence). The CDR3 length is 14 residues. Between the trimmed V and J ends, which lost 1 base and 4 bases, there was a span of 10 bases. CDR3 sequence reads: CASSIGQSGYGYTF. In DNA, the CDR3 is TGTGCCAGTAGTATAGGACAATCTGGCTATGGCTACACCTTC.